Listed below are T cell receptor beta chains from one sample, sequenced in a study of blood T cell repertoires in COVID-19. Repertoires were generated with immunoSEQ multiplex PCR, while TCRdb's copy carries only in-frame clones and drops some. The profile covers around 40,000 clones, with 85% to 90% appearing a single time and under 10% taken by the ten largest. The sample consisted of peripheral blood. These receptors were obtained from a man younger than 40 with active or convalescent COVID-19. Both conserved end residues are part of each CDR3. The D gene is left open where the match is weak. Only part of the rows carry a size: once, few, many, or a class if the clone is expanded.

v_call,d_call,j_call,clone_size,cdr3_aa,cdr3_nt
TRBV4-3,TRBD2,TRBJ2-3,.,CASSQDLAGGPDTQYF,TGCGCCAGCAGCCAAGATCTAGCGGGAGGGCCAGATACGCAGTATTTT
TRBV6-6,TRBD1,TRBJ1-1,.,CASNHRGSSNTEAFF,TGTGCCAGCAACCACAGGGGGTCCTCGAACACTGAAGCTTTCTTT
TRBV6-5,.,TRBJ2-7,.,CASTNRVHEQYF,TGTGCCAGCACAAACAGGGTCCACGAGCAGTACTTC
TRBV4-1,TRBD2,TRBJ2-1,.,CASSQDSRNGRVGSYNEQFF,TGCGCCAGCAGCCAAGATTCGCGGAACGGGAGGGTTGGCTCCTACAATGAGCAGTTCTTC
TRBV11-3,.,TRBJ2-2,once,CASSRPYRETGELFF,TGTGCCAGCAGCCGTCCATACCGGGAGACCGGGGAGCTGTTTTTT
TRBV27,.,TRBJ1-1,.,CASSIGTTPGSTEAFF,TGTGCCAGCAGTATAGGTACGACCCCAGGATCCACTGAAGCTTTCTTT
TRBV16,TRBD1,TRBJ1-2,once,CASSPLDRGRYGYTF,TGTGCCAGCAGCCCCCTGGACAGGGGGCGGTATGGCTACACCTTC
TRBV2,TRBD1,TRBJ1-5,.,CASSPRDRGSNQPQHF,TGTGCCAGCAGTCCAAGGGACAGGGGTAGCAATCAGCCCCAGCATTTT
TRBV5-4,TRBD2,TRBJ2-3,.,CASSLSSGSSTDTQYF,TGTGCCAGCAGCTTGTCTAGCGGGAGTAGCACAGATACGCAGTATTTT
TRBV9,TRBD2,TRBJ2-3,.,CASSAGLAGNTDTQYF,TGTGCCAGCAGCGCCGGACTAGCGGGGAACACAGATACGCAGTATTTT
TRBV19,TRBD1,TRBJ1-5,.,CASSTQGEHQPQHF,TGTGCCAGTAGTACTCAGGGGGAACATCAGCCCCAGCATTTT
TRBV3-1/TRBV3-2,.,TRBJ1-1,.,CASSRLVATEAFF,TGTGCCAGCAGCCGCCTTGTGGCCACTGAAGCTTTCTTT
TRBV6-2/TRBV6-3,.,TRBJ1-5,.,CASSSQYSNQPQHF,TGTGCCAGCAGTTCCCAGTATAGCAATCAGCCCCAGCATTTT